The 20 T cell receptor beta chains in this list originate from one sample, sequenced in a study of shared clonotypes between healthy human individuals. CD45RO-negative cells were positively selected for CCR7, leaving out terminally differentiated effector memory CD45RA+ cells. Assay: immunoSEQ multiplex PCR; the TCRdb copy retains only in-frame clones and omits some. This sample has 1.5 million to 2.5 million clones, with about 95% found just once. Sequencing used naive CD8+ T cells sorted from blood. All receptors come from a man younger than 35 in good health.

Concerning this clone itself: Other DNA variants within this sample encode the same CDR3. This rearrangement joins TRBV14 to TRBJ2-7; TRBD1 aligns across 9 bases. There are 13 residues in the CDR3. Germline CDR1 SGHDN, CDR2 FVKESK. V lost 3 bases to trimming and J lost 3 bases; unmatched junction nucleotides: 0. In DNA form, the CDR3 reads TGTGCCAGCAGCCAGGGACAGGGCTACGAGCAGTACTTC. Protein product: CASSQGQGYEQYF.

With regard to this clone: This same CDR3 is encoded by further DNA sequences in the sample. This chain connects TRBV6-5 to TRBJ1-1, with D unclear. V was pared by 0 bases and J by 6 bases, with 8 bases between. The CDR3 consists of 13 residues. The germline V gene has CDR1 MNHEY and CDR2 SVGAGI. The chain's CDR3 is CASSYSGSPEAFF. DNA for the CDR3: TGTGCCAGCAGTTACTCCGGCAGCCCTGAAGCTTTCTTT.

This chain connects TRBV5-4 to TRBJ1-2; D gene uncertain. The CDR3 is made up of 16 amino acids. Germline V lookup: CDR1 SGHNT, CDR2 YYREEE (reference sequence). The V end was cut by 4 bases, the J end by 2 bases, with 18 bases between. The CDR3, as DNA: TGTGCCAGCAGCCTTGAGAGACTTGACCCGAACTATGGCTACACCTTC. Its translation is CASSLERLDPNYGYTF.

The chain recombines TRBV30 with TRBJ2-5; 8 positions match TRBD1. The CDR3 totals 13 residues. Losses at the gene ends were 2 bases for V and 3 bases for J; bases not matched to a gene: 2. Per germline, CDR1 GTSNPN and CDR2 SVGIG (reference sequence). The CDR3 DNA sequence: TGTGCCTGGAGTCAGGACAGGGAAGAGACCCAGTACTTC. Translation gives CAWSQDREETQYF. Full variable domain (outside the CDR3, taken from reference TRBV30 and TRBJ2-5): SQTIHQWPATLVQPVGSPLSLECTVEGTSNPNLYWYRQAAGRGLQLLFYSVGIGQISSEVPQNLSASRPQDRQFILSSKKLLLSDSGFYLCAWSQDREETQYFGPGTRLLVL.

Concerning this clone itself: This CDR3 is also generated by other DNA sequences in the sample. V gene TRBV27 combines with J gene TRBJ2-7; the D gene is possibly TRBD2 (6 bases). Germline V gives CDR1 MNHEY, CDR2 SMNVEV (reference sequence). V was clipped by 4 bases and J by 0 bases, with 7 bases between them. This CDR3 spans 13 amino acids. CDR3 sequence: CASSSGSSYEQYF. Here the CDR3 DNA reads TGTGCCAGCAGTTCCGGGAGCTCCTACGAGCAGTACTTC.

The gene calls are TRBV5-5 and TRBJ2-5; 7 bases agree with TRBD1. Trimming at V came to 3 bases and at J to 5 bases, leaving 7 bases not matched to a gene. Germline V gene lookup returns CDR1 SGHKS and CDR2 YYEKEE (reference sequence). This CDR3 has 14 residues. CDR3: CASSSPWDSETQYF. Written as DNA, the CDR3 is TGTGCCAGCAGCTCACCCTGGGACAGCGAGACCCAGTACTTC.

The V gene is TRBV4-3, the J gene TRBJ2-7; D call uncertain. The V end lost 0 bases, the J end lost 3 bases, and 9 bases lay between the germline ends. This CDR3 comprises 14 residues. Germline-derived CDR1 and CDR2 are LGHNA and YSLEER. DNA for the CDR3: TGCGCCAGCAGCCAAGAGCTGGATAACTACGAGCAGTACTTC. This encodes CASSQELDNYEQYF.

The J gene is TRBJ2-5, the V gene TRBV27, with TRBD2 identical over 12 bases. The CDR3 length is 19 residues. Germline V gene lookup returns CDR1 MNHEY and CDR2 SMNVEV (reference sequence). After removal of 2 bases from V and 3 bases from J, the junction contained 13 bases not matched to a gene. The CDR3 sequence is CASSLIYPTSGGLKETQYF. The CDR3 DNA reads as TGTGCCAGCAGTTTAATCTACCCGACTAGCGGGGGCTTGAAAGAGACCCAGTACTTC.

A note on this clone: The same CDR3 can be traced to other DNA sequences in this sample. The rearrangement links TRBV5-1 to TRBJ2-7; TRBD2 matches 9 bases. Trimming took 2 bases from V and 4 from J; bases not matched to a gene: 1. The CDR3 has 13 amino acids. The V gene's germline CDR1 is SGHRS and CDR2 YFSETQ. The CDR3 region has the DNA TGCGCCAGCAGCTTAACTAGCGGGTACGAGCAGTACTTC. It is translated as CASSLTSGYEQYF.

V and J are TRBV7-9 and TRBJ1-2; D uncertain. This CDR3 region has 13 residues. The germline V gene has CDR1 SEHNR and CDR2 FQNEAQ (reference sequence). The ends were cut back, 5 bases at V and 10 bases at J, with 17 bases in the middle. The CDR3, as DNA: TGTGCCAGCAGCGCCGACGCGACAAGATTCTACACCTTC. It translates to CASSADATRFYTF.

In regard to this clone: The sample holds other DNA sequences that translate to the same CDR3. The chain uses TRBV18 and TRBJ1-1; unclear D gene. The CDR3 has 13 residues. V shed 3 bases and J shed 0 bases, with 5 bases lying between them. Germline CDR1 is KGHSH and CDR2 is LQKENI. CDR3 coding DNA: TGTGCCAGCTCACCTGGTATGAACACTGAAGCTTTCTTT. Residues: CASSPGMNTEAFF.

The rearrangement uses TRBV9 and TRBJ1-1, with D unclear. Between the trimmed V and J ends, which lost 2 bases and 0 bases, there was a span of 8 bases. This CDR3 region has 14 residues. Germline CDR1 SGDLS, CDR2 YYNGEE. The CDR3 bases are TGTGCCAGCAGCGTTTCAGCCCTGAACACTGAAGCTTTCTTT. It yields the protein CASSVSALNTEAFF. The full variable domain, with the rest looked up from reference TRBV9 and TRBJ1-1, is DSGVTQTPKHLITATGQRVTLRCSPRSGDLSVYWYQQSLDQGLQFLIQYYNGEERAKGNILERFSAQQFPDLHSELNLSSLELGDSALYFCASSVSALNTEAFFGQGTRLTVV.

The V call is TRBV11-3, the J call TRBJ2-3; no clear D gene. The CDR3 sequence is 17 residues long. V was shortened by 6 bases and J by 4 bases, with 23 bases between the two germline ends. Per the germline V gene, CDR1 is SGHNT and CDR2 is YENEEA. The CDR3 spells CASSGPSTDSQADTQYF. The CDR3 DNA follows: TGTGCCAGCAGTGGCCCCTCGACTGACTCCCAAGCAGATACGCAGTATTTT. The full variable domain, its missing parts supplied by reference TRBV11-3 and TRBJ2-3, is EAGVVQSPRYKIIEKKQPVAFWCNPISGHNTLYWYLQNLGQGPELLIRYENEEAVDDSQLPKDRFSAERLKGVDSTLKIQPAELGDSAVYLCASSGPSTDSQADTQYFGPGTRLTVL.

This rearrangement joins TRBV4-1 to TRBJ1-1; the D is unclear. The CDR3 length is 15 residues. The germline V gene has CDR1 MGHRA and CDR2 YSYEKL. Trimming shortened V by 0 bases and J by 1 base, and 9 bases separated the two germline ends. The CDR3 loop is CASSQEELGNTEAFF. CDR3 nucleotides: TGCGCCAGCAGCCAAGAGGAATTGGGGAACACTGAAGCTTTCTTT.

CDR3 loop: CASSKAQWTARTYEQYF. The CDR3, as DNA: TGTGCCAGCAGCAAAGCCCAATGGACAGCGCGTACCTACGAGCAGTACTTC. The rearrangement joins TRBV21-1 to TRBJ2-7; TRBD1, the table's D call, lacks a check against the DNA. TRBV21-1 is annotated as a pseudogene. CDR3 length: 17 residues.

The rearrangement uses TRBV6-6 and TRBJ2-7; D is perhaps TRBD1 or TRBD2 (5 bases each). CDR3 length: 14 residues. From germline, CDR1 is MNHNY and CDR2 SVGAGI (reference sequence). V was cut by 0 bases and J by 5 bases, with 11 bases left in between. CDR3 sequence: CASSYSGGPNEQYF. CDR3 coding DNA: TGTGCCAGCAGTTACTCTGGGGGTCCCAACGAGCAGTACTTC.

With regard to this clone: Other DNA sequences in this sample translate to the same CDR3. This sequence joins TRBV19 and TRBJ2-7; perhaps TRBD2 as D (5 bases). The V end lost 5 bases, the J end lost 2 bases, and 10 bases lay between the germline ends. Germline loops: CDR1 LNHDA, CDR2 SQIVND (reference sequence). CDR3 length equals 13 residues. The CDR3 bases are TGTGCCAGTAGTGCGAGGGTAACCTACGAGCAGTACTTC. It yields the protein CASSARVTYEQYF.

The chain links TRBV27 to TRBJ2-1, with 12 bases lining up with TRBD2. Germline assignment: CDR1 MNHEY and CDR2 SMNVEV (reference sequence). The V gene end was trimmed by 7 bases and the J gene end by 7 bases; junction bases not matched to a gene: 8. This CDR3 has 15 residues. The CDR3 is CASTLAGGPVNEQFF. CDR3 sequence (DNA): TGTGCCAGCACCCTAGCGGGGGGGCCAGTGAATGAGCAGTTCTTC.

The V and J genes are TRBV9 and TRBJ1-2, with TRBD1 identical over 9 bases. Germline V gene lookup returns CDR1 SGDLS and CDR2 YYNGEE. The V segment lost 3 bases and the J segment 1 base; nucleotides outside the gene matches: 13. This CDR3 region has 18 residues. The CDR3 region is CASSAPTGTGIHNYGYTF. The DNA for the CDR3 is TGTGCCAGCAGCGCCCCAACCGGGACAGGGATACATAACTATGGCTACACCTTC. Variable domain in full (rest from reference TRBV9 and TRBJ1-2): DSGVTQTPKHLITATGQRVTLRCSPRSGDLSVYWYQQSLDQGLQFLIQYYNGEERAKGNILERFSAQQFPDLHSELNLSSLELGDSALYFCASSAPTGTGIHNYGYTFGSGTRLTVV.

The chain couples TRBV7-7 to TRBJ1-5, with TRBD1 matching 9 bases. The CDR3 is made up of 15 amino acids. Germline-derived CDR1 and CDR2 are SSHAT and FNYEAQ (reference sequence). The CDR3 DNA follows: TGTGCTAGGATGACGGGACAGGGCTTGAATCAGCCCCAGCATTTT. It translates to CARMTGQGLNQPQHF.